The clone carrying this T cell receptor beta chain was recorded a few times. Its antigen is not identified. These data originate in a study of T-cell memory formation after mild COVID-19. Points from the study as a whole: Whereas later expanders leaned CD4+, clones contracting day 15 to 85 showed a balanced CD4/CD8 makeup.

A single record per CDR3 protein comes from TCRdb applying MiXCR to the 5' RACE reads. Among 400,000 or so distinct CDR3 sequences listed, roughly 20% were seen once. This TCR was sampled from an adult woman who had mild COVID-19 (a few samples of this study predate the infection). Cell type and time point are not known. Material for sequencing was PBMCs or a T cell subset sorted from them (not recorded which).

CDR3 loop: CASSSTVSSTDTQYF. CDR3 coding DNA: TGTGCCAGCAGCTCGACAGTTAGTAGCACAGATACGCAGTATTTT. The chain combines TRBV12-3 or TRBV12-4 with TRBJ2-3, with TRBD1 as a possible D gene (5 bases). Trimming took off 6 bases at V and 0 bases at J, with 13 bases between the two ends. The length of the CDR3 is 15 residues.